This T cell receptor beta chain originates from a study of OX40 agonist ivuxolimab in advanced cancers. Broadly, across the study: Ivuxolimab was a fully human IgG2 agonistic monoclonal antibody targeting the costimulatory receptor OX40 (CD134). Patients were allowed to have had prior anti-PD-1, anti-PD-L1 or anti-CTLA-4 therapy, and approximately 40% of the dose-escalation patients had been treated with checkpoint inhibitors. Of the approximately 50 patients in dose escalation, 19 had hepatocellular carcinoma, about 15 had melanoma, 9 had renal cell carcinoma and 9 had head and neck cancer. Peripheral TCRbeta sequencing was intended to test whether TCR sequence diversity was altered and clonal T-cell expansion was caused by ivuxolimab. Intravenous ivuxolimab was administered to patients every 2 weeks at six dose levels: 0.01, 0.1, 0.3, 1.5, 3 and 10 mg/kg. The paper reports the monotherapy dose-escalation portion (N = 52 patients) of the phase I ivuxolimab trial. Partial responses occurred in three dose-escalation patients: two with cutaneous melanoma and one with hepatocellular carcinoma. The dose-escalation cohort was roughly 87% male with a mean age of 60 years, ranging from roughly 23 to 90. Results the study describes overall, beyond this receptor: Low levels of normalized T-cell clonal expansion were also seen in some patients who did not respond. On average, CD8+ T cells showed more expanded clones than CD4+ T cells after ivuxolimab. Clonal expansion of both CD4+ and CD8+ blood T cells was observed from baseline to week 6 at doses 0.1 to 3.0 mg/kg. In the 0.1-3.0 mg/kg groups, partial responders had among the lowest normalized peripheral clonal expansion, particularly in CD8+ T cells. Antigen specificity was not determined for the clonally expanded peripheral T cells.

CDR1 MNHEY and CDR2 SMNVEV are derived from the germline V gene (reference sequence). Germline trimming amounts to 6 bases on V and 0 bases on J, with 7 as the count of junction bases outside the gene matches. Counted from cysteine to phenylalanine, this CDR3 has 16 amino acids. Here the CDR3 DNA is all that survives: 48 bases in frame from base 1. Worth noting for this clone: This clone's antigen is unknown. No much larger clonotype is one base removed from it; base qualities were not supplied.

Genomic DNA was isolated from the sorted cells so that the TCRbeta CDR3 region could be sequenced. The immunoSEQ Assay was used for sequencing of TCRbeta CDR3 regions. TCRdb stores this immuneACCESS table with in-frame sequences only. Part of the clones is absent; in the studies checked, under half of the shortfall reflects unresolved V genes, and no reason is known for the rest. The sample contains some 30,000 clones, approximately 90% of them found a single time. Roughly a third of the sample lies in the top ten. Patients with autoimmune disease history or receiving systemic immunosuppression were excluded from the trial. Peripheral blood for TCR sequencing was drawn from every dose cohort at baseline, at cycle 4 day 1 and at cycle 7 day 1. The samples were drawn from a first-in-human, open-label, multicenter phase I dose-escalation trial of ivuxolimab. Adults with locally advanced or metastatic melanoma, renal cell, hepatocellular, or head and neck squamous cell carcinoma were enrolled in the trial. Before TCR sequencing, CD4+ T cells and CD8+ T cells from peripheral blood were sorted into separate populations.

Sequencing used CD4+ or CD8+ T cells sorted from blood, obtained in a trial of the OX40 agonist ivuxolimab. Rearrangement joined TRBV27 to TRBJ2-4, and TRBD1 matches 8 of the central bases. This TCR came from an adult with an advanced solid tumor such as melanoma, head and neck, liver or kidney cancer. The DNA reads TGTGCCAGCAGCCCCGGGACAGGCCTAGCCAAAAACATTCAGTACTTC. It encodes CASSPGTGLAKNIQYF.